This T cell receptor beta chain was recorded in a study of T-cell memory formation after mild COVID-19. Details on this clonotype: What it binds is not known.

Study outcomes and limitations: While clones contracting from day 15 to 85 were balanced between CD4 and CD8, later expanders leaned CD4+. Pre-infection memory carried some responding clones, suggesting that cross-reactive memory joined. Second-wave clones peaking on day 37 lacked confirmed SARS-CoV-2 specificity.

From the 5' RACE reads, TCRdb called clonotypes with MiXCR, one entry per CDR3 protein. Of around 250,000 distinct CDR3 sequences listed, around 17% are singletons. The V segment lost 0 bases and the J segment 8 bases; nucleotides outside the gene matches: 3. The length of the CDR3 is 16 residues. Germline V gene lookup returns CDR1 SGHRS and CDR2 YFSETQ. Input material: PBMCs or a T cell subset sorted from them (not recorded which). This TCR derives from a man aged 18 to 35 who had mild COVID-19 (a few samples of this study predate the infection). Cell type and time point are not known. The chain uses TRBV5-1 and TRBJ2-1; 15 nucleotides agree with TRBD2. For the CDR3, the DNA is TGCGCCAGCAGCTTGGCATGGACTAGCGGGGGGGATGAGCAGTTCTTC. This codes for CASSLAWTSGGDEQFF.